The sequence of this T cell receptor beta chain was determined in a study of shared T cell receptors in the human thymus. In germline, CDR1 is SGHDN, CDR2 FVKESK. The CDR3 runs 15 residues. V lost 4 bases and J lost 3; bases outside the gene matches: 7. Clones were sequenced by immunoSEQ multiplex PCR, and TCRdb holds only the in-frame ones, with some missing. The sample lists roughly 560,000 clones; 75% to 85% were seen once. This clone was recorded a few times. These data are also associated with another study on human thymus T cells. This second study says: Donation came from healthy Finnish infants having corrective surgery for congenital heart defects. Thymic resections from corrective heart surgery supplied the tissue. In thymic and blood repertoires alike, V and J usage looked biased. Related work showed strongly overlapping thymic repertoires across unrelated individuals.

The receptor's source is a boy in the first two years of life with a congenital heart defect. V gene TRBV14 combines with J gene TRBJ2-7; 9 bases are shared with TRBD1. Material for sequencing was thymocytes. The CDR3 DNA reads as TGTGCCAGCAGCCGGACCGGGACAGGGAACTACGAGCAGTACTTC. It is translated as CASSRTGTGNYEQYF.